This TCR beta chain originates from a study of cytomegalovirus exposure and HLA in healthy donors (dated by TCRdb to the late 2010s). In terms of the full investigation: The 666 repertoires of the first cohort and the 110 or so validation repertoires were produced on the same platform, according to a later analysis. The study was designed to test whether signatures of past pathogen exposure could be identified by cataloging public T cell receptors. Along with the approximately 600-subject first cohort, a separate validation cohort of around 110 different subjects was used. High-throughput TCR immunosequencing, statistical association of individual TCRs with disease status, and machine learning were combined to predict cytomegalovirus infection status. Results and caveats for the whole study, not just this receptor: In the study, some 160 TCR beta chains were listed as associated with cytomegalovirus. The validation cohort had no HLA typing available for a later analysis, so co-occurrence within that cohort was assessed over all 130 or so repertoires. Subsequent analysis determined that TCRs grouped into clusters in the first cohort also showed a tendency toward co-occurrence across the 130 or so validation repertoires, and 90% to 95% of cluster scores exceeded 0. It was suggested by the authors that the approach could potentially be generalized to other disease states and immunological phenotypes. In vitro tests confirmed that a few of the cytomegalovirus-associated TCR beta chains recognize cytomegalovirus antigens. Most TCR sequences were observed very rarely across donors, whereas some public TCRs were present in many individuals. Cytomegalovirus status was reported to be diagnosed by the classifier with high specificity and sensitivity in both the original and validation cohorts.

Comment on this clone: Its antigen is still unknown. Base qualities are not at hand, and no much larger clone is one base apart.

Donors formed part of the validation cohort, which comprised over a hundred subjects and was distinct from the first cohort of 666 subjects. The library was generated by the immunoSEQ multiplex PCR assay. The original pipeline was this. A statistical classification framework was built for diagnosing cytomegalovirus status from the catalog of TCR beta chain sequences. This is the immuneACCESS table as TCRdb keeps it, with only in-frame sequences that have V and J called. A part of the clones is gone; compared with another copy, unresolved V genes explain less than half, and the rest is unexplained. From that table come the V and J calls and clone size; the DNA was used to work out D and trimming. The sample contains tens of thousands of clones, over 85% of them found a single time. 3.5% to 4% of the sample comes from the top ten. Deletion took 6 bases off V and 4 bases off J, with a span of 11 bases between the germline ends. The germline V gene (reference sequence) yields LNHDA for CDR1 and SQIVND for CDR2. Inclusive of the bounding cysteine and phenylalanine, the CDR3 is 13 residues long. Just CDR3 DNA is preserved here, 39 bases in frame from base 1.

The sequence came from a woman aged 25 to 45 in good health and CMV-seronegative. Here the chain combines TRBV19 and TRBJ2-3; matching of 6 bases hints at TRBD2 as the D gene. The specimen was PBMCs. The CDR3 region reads CASRGEAPDTQYF. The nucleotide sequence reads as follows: TGTGCCAGTAGGGGGGAGGCCCCAGATACGCAGTATTTT.